This passage covers 26 T cell receptor beta chains from one sample sequenced in a study of vaccination effects on CD4 cells after COVID-19. Under the ViraFEST assay, PBMC were stimulated with viral peptide pools so that antigen-specific CD4+ T cells expanded. Sequencing was performed afterwards. Following 10 days of culture, CD4+ T cells were isolated. Absence of prior SARS-CoV-2 infection characterized the vaccine recipients, who showed negative nucleocapsid antibodies. Sequenced by immunoSEQ multiplex PCR; TCRdb stores in-frame clones only, minus some. The sample contains some 68,000 clones, 75% to 85% of which appear only once. The antigens these receptors bind are not known. Specimen: CD4+ T cells from PBMCs cultured with SARS-CoV-2 spike peptides, collected before COVID-19 vaccination. The receptors here all came from a human donor who received a COVID-19 vaccine.

The chain employs TRBV6-2 or TRBV6-3 and TRBJ1-5, with TRBD1 matching over 7 bases. The CDR3 loop spans 15 amino acids. Germline trimming cut 2 bases from V and 1 base from J; bases unmatched to any gene: 2. The V gene's germline CDR1 is MNHEY and CDR2 SVGEGT. CDR3 region: CASSYLGQSNQPQHF. The CDR3 DNA reads TGTGCCAGCAGTTACCTGGGACAGAGCAATCAGCCCCAGCATTTT.

This clone was picked up one time. The chain is built from TRBV20-1 and TRBJ2-7, with D possibly being TRBD2 (5 bases). CDR1 DFQATT and CDR2 SNEGSKA come from the germline V gene (reference sequence). The CDR3 is 11 residues long. V gave up 3 bases and J gave up 5 bases, with 8 bases separating them. CDR3 sequence reads: CSARSGNEQYV. The CDR3 DNA reads TGCAGTGCTAGGTCGGGGAACGAGCAGTACGTC.

The chain uses TRBV27 and TRBJ2-5, with 9 positions matching TRBD1. The CDR3 contains 13 residues. Germline CDR1 is MNHEY and CDR2 is SMNVEV (reference sequence). The ends lost 7 bases at V and 4 bases at J; junction bases unmatched: 4. CDR3 coding DNA: TGTGCCAGCAATACGGGACAGGGAGAGACCCAGTACTTC. This sequence encodes CASNTGQGETQYF.

This sequence joins TRBV6-5 and TRBJ1-1; D remains unclear. This CDR3 contains 13 residues. Trimming left V 0 bases short and J 4 bases short, with 6 bases between. Germline V gene data show CDR1 as MNHEY and CDR2 as SVGAGI. CDR3 coding DNA: TGTGCCAGCAGTTACTCTACACGCACTGAAGCTTTCTTT. This gives the protein CASSYSTRTEAFF.

The chain couples TRBV20-1 to TRBJ1-1; maybe TRBD1 (6 bases). Trimming removed 3 bases at V and 0 bases at J, with 26 bases between. Germline CDR1 DFQATT, CDR2 SNEGSKA (reference sequence). This CDR3 is built from 19 residues. CDR3 sequence (DNA): TGCAGTGCTAGTCAACCAGGGGAGGGGATTAGACGGATGAACACTGAAGCTTTCTTT. Translation: CSASQPGEGIRRMNTEAFF.

The chain employs TRBV24-1 and TRBJ2-5; D gene ambiguous. CDR1 and CDR2 (germline): KGHDR, SFDVKD. This CDR3 has 13 residues. The V end lost 5 bases, the J end lost 5 bases, and 11 bases lay between the germline ends. The CDR3: CATSAPVVETQYF. As DNA, the CDR3 is TGTGCCACCAGTGCCCCAGTAGTTGAGACCCAGTACTTC.

This chain links TRBV6-5 with TRBJ2-5; 7 bases match TRBD1. Germline-derived CDR1 and CDR2 are MNHEY and SVGAGI. J was trimmed by 4 bases and V by 7 bases; bases with no gene match: 9. The CDR3 totals 14 residues. The CDR3 region has the DNA TGTGCCAGCAAGACTCCGGGACAGATAGAGACCCAGTACTTC. Its translation is CASKTPGQIETQYF.

V is TRBV10-1 and J is TRBJ2-3; no definite D call. V shed 10 bases and J shed 9 bases, with 11 bases lying between them. The CDR3 is 10 residues long. From germline, CDR1 is WNHNN and CDR2 SYGVQD (reference sequence). The CDR3 DNA follows: TGCGCCATCAGGCCCGGGACGCAGTATTTT. Its translation is CAIRPGTQYF.

This chain joins TRBV5-4 and TRBJ1-2, with D uncertain. Germline lookup yields CDR1 SGHNT and CDR2 YYREEE (reference sequence). V was clipped by 0 bases and J by 8 bases, with 8 bases between them. The CDR3 consists of 12 residues. The CDR3, as DNA: TGTGCCAGCAGCTTGGATTGGGAAGGCTACACCTTC. Residues: CASSLDWEGYTF.

The rearrangement uses TRBV9 and TRBJ1-2, with a weak D call TRBD1 (5 bases). CDR1 is SGDLS, CDR2 YYNGEE, per germline. The CDR3 extends over 15 amino acids. V shed 4 bases and J shed 4 bases, with 17 bases lying between them. CDR3 region: CASSPRQQTSYGYTF. The CDR3 bases are TGTGCCAGCAGCCCAAGACAGCAAACCTCCTATGGCTACACCTTC.

J is TRBJ2-6 and V is TRBV19; D may be TRBD1 (5 bases). This CDR3 spans 16 amino acids. Trimming shortened V by 4 bases and J by 3 bases, and 13 bases separated the two germline ends. CDR1 and CDR2 (germline): LNHDA, SQIVND (reference sequence). CDR3 protein: CASSNPRENGANVLTF. The CDR3 coding sequence is TGTGCCAGTAGTAACCCCAGGGAAAATGGGGCCAACGTCCTGACTTTC.

The chain links TRBV7-2 to TRBJ1-1; D perhaps matches TRBD1 (5 bases). The CDR3 extends over 15 amino acids. Trimming cost V 5 bases and J 4 bases, with 17 bases left between them. CDR1 and CDR2 (germline): SGHTA, FQGNSA. CDR3 DNA: TGTGCCAGCAGCCGGGGGGGGGTACGTGGCACTGAAGCTTTCTTT. As protein: CASSRGGVRGTEAFF. The full variable domain, completed using reference TRBV7-2 and TRBJ1-1, is GAGVSQSPSNKVTEKGKDVELRCDPISGHTALYWYRQSLGQGLEFLIYFQGNSAPDKSGLPSDRFSAERTGGSVSTLTIQRTQQEDSAVYLCASSRGGVRGTEAFFGQGTRLTVV.

The rearrangement joins TRBV21-1 to TRBJ1-2. TRBV21-1 is deemed a pseudogene. This CDR3 has 9 residues. The CDR3 nucleotides read TGTGCCAGCAGCACTGGCTACACCTTC. Its protein product is CASSTGYTF.

The chain uses TRBV27 and TRBJ1-2; D may be TRBD1 (5 bases). The CDR3 length is 15 residues. From germline, CDR1 is MNHEY and CDR2 SMNVEV (reference sequence). With 6 bases removed from V and 4 bases from J, the gap between germline ends came to 18 bases. This CDR3 reads CASSRVGIGAYGYTF. Here the CDR3 DNA reads TGTGCCAGCAGCCGGGTGGGGATAGGGGCCTATGGCTACACCTTC.

In this sample, this clone turned up a few times. The genes are TRBV2 and TRBJ1-5; D is ambiguous. With 1 base removed from V and 1 base from J, the gap between germline ends came to 5 bases. The CDR3 runs to 14 residues. From germline, CDR1 is SNHLY and CDR2 FYNNEI. CDR3 residues: CASSEGESNQPQHF. The CDR3 coding sequence is TGTGCCAGCAGTGAAGGGGAGAGCAATCAGCCCCAGCATTTT.

In its sample, this clone ranks as medium-sized (0.01 to 0.1%). The J gene is TRBJ2-1, the V gene TRBV11-2; TRBD2 aligns across 9 bases. The germline V gene has CDR1 SGHAT and CDR2 FQNNGV. The CDR3 contains 15 residues. V gave up 5 bases and J gave up 6 bases; unmatched junction bases: 8. The CDR3 nucleotides read TGTGCCAGCAGCCTAGGGGCGGGGGGGCCCAATGAGCAGTTCTTC. As protein: CASSLGAGGPNEQFF.

This chain uses TRBV7-2 with TRBJ2-1, with D perhaps matching TRBD1 or TRBD2 (5 bases each). In germline, CDR1 is SGHTA, CDR2 FQGNSA. V lost 3 bases to trimming and J lost 7 bases, with 16 bases between them. The CDR3 length is 15 residues. CDR3 amino acids: CASSLAGTVGNEQFF. DNA for the CDR3: TGTGCCAGCAGCTTGGCAGGGACGGTGGGGAATGAGCAGTTCTTC.

The chain recombines TRBV5-1 with TRBJ2-2; 16 bases agree with TRBD2. The V segment lost 3 bases and the J segment 3 bases; nucleotides outside the gene matches: 14. Germline V gives CDR1 SGHRS, CDR2 YFSETQ. This CDR3 has 21 residues. The CDR3 loop is CASSSTPGTSGGASHTGELFF. CDR3 DNA sequence: TGCGCCAGCAGCTCTACCCCCGGGACTAGCGGGGGGGCCTCGCACACCGGGGAGCTGTTTTTT.

V and J are TRBV6-6 and TRBJ1-6, with 11 positions matching TRBD1. The junction had 7 bases not matched to a gene; V was cut back by 6 bases and J by 9 bases. The CDR3 covers 15 residues. Germline CDR1 is MNHNY and CDR2 is SVGAGI (reference sequence). CDR3 sequence (DNA): TGTGCCAGCAGCCACGGGGACAGGGGGAGTTCACCCCTCCACTTT. Translated: CASSHGDRGSSPLHF.

The chain employs TRBV25-1 and TRBJ2-2; 8 bases are shared with TRBD1. CDR1 and CDR2 (germline): MGHDK, SYGVNS. The CDR3 loop spans 12 amino acids. V dropped 4 bases and J dropped 12; count of bases not matched to a gene: 4. CDR3 in amino acids: CASSVGTGKLFF. CDR3 DNA: TGTGCCAGCAGTGTCGGGACAGGCAAGCTGTTTTTT.

This chain uses TRBV19 with TRBJ2-5; 14 bases map to TRBD2. The CDR3 extends over 17 amino acids. The germline V gene encodes CDR1 LNHDA and CDR2 SQIVND (reference sequence). The V segment lost 5 bases and the J segment 2 bases; nucleotides outside the gene matches: 7. Here the CDR3 DNA reads TGTGCCAGTAGTTCCCCGGGACTAGCGGGGGCACAAGAGACCCAGTACTTC. Translation: CASSSPGLAGAQETQYF.

This clone has a handful of counts. The chain is built from TRBV6-6 and TRBJ2-1, with 10 bases lining up with TRBD1. This CDR3 has 16 residues. J lost 7 bases, V lost 6 bases, and 12 bases had no gene match. Germline CDR1 and CDR2: MNHNY and SVGAGI (reference sequence). The CDR3 sequence: CASSDSTGGRGNEQFF. For the CDR3, the DNA is TGTGCCAGCAGCGACTCGACAGGGGGCAGGGGAAATGAGCAGTTCTTC.

V is TRBV11-2 and J is TRBJ1-1; a possible D gene is TRBD1 (5 bases). Germline CDR1 is SGHAT and CDR2 is FQNNGV. This CDR3 has 13 residues. V lost 3 bases and J lost 4, with 9 bases in between. CDR3 bases: TGTGCCAGCAGCTTTGGGGGGGGCACTGAAGCTTTCTTT. Its protein product is CASSFGGGTEAFF.

The chain couples TRBV6-4 to TRBJ1-1, with D possibly being TRBD1 (5 bases). Germline V CDR1 and CDR2: MRHNA, SNTAGT. This CDR3 comprises 14 residues. V was cut by 2 bases and J by 5 bases, with 12 bases left in between. The CDR3: CASSDVGGGTEAFF. CDR3 DNA sequence: TGTGCCAGCAGTGACGTGGGGGGGGGTACTGAAGCTTTCTTT.

In this sample, this clone turned up once. This sequence joins TRBV24-1 and TRBJ1-3; D perhaps matches TRBD1 (5 bases). Trimming took 1 base from V and 10 from J, leaving 7 bases between them. The CDR3 sequence is 12 residues long. Germline assignment: CDR1 KGHDR and CDR2 SFDVKD. The CDR3 sequence: CATSDLAGTIYF. The CDR3 DNA is TGTGCCACCAGTGATTTAGCAGGGACCATATATTTT.

The chain is built from TRBV5-1 and TRBJ1-2, with TRBD1 identical over 7 bases. The CDR3 totals 16 residues. The germline V gene has CDR1 SGHRS and CDR2 YFSETQ. The V gene end was trimmed by 3 bases and the J gene end by 1 base; junction bases not matched to a gene: 9. The CDR3 loop reads CASSYQGQTLNYGYTF. DNA of the CDR3: TGCGCCAGCAGCTACCAGGGACAGACTCTTAACTATGGCTACACCTTC.